A single sample gave rise to the 24 T cell receptor beta chains below, sequenced in a study of shared clonotypes between healthy human individuals. Cells designated naive CD8 were CD45RO-negative and were positively selected for CCR7, with terminally differentiated effector memory CD45RA+ cells excluded. The data were produced by immunoSEQ multiplex PCR, yet TCRdb's version contains in-frame clones alone and is incomplete. The sample yields around 580,000 clones, about 98% seen once. Input material: naive CD8+ T cells sorted from blood. Receptors were obtained from a man aged 25 to 40 in good health.

The rearrangement links TRBV4-1 to TRBJ2-2, with 8 bases fitting TRBD2. The CDR3 has 16 amino acids. From germline, CDR1 is MGHRA and CDR2 YSYEKL. The ends lost 3 bases at V and 6 bases at J; junction bases unmatched: 9. The CDR3 sequence: CASSHPGTGGAGELFF. CDR3 DNA sequence: TGCGCCAGCAGCCATCCCGGGACGGGAGGGGCCGGGGAGCTGTTTTTT.

The chain is built from TRBV6-4 and TRBJ1-3; D is possibly TRBD1 (6 bases). Per the germline V gene, CDR1 is MRHNA and CDR2 is SNTAGT. V dropped 8 bases and J dropped 0 bases, with 20 bases sitting between them. The CDR3 has 17 residues. The CDR3 loop reads CASAQGGTAHSGNTIYF. The CDR3 DNA is TGTGCCAGCGCCCAAGGGGGGACGGCGCACTCTGGAAACACCATATATTTT.

The chain employs TRBV14 and TRBJ2-5, with 7 bases identical to TRBD2. The length of the CDR3 is 16 residues. Germline trimming cut 5 bases from V and 4 bases from J; bases unmatched to any gene: 13. Germline V gives CDR1 SGHDN, CDR2 FVKESK. The chain's CDR3 is CASSSGLAGVLETQYF. The CDR3 DNA follows: TGTGCCAGCAGCTCCGGTCTGGCGGGAGTGTTAGAGACCCAGTACTTC.

J is TRBJ2-7 and V is TRBV9; 8 nucleotides line up with TRBD1. With 1 base clipped from V and 3 bases from J, the junction kept 6 bases outside the gene matches. The CDR3 runs to 15 residues. Germline V gene data show CDR1 as SGDLS and CDR2 as YYNGEE. CDR3 sequence reads: CASSVRGQDYYEQYF. The CDR3 nucleotides are TGTGCCAGCAGCGTACGGGGACAGGACTACTACGAGCAGTACTTC.

This clone was detected only once. The chain employs TRBV29-1 and TRBJ2-7; D possibly corresponds to TRBD1 (5 bases). CDR3 length equals 13 residues. Germline CDR1 SQVTM, CDR2 ANQGSEA. V was trimmed by 0 bases and J by 3 bases, leaving 9 bases between them. CDR3 loop: CSVEERTGYEQYF. The CDR3 DNA sequence: TGCAGCGTTGAAGAAAGAACAGGCTACGAGCAGTACTTC.

The chain has TRBV19 and TRBJ1-2; D is perhaps TRBD1 (5 bases). This CDR3 is built from 14 residues. Germline CDR1 and CDR2: LNHDA and SQIVND (reference sequence). Trimming cost V 6 bases and J 4 bases, with 15 bases left between them. CDR3 amino acids: CASRGAELGYGYTF. The DNA for the CDR3 is TGTGCCAGTAGAGGGGCCGAATTGGGCTATGGCTACACCTTC.

The V call is TRBV15, the J call TRBJ1-3; tentative D call: TRBD1 (5 bases). Germline V CDR1 and CDR2: LNHNV, YYDKDF (reference sequence). Trimming shortened V by 8 bases and J by 0 bases, and 8 bases separated the two germline ends. The CDR3 consists of 13 residues. DNA of the CDR3: TGTGCCACCGGGGACTACTCTGGAAACACCATATATTTT. Translation: CATGDYSGNTIYF.

V gene TRBV4-3 combines with J gene TRBJ1-2; 8 bases are shared with TRBD1. This CDR3 contains 17 residues. J was trimmed by 7 bases and V by 0 bases; bases with no gene match: 13. Per the germline V gene, CDR1 is LGHNA and CDR2 is YSLEER. CDR3 protein: CASSQDPEGQGAGGYTF. The DNA of the CDR3 is TGCGCCAGCAGCCAAGATCCCGAGGGGCAGGGGGCCGGTGGCTACACCTTC.

The genes are TRBV10-1 and TRBJ1-1; D call uncertain. CDR1 and CDR2 from the germline V gene are WNHNN and SYGVQD (reference sequence). Trimming removed 0 bases from V and 5 bases from J, with 10 bases in between. This CDR3 has 14 amino acids. In DNA form, the CDR3 reads TGCGCCAGCAGTGAGTCGCCGAGTGGGACTGAAGCTTTCTTT. Its translation: CASSESPSGTEAFF.

This chain connects TRBV18 to TRBJ2-1; 8 nucleotides line up with TRBD2. CDR1 and CDR2 from the germline V gene are KGHSH and LQKENI. With 4 bases clipped from V and 9 bases from J, the junction kept 14 bases outside the gene matches. The CDR3 has 16 amino acids. CDR3 DNA: TGTGCCAGCTCACGGGGCCCGGGACTAGAGAACGGTGAGCAGTTCTTC. It yields the protein CASSRGPGLENGEQFF.

The J gene is TRBJ2-2, the V gene TRBV29-1; D uncertain. Germline V CDR1 and CDR2: SQVTM, ANQGSEA. V lost 7 bases to trimming and J lost 4 bases, with 13 bases between them. The CDR3 is 13 amino acids. DNA for the CDR3: TGCAGCGCCCAGGACGGAATCACCGGGGAGCTGTTTTTT. Its translation is CSAQDGITGELFF.

V and J are TRBV29-1 and TRBJ2-7, with D perhaps being TRBD1 or TRBD2 (5 bases each). Between the trimmed V and J ends, which lost 3 bases and 4 bases, there was a span of 13 bases. Germline CDR1 SQVTM, CDR2 ANQGSEA. The CDR3 contains 13 residues. CDR3 region: CSVEGESFYEQYF. CDR3 coding DNA: TGCAGCGTTGAGGGGGAGTCTTTTTACGAGCAGTACTTC.

This sequence joins TRBV5-4 and TRBJ2-7, with D tentatively TRBD1 (6 bases). Germline CDR1 reads SGHNT; CDR2 reads YYREEE (reference sequence). CDR3 size: 15 residues. V was trimmed by 7 bases and J by 3 bases, leaving 20 bases between them. The CDR3 reads CASQHEQGFGYEQYF. For the CDR3, the DNA is TGTGCCAGCCAACACGAACAGGGATTCGGCTACGAGCAGTACTTC.

The chain couples TRBV11-3 to TRBJ2-5, with D unresolved. V was trimmed by 5 bases and J by 0 bases, leaving 7 bases between them. The CDR3 covers 13 residues. Germline values: CDR1 SGHNT, CDR2 YENEEA. The CDR3 bases are TGTGCCAGCAGCGGCGGAAACCAAGAGACCCAGTACTTC. Translation: CASSGGNQETQYF.

The sample holds a few counts of this clone. V usage is TRBV11-2 and J usage is TRBJ1-4, with D tentatively TRBD1 (6 bases). CDR3 length equals 12 residues. The germline gives CDR1 SGHAT, CDR2 FQNNGV. Trimming took off 5 bases at V and 16 bases at J, with 17 bases between the two ends. CDR3 loop: CASSDLDRRQFF. In DNA, the CDR3 is TGTGCCAGCAGCGACCTTGACAGGAGGCAGTTTTTT. Based on the CDR3 plus reference TRBV11-2 and TRBJ1-4, the full variable domain is EAGVAQSPRYKIIEKRQSVAFWCNPISGHATLYWYQQILGQGPKLLIQFQNNGVVDDSQLPKDRFSAERLKGVDSTLKIQPAKLEDSAVYLCASSDLDRRQFFGSGTQLSVL.

V is TRBV6-5 and J is TRBJ1-4; 7 bases fit TRBD1. The CDR3 is 16 residues long. Germline CDR1 is MNHEY and CDR2 is SVGAGI. V lost 4 bases to trimming and J lost 7 bases; unmatched junction nucleotides: 12. The CDR3 region has the DNA TGTGCCAGCAGTTCGTCCACAGGGGCGCGTTTTGAAAAACTGTTTTTT. The encoded protein is CASSSSTGARFEKLFF.

About this clone itself: Additional DNA sequences in this sample encode the identical CDR3. The gene calls are TRBV27 and TRBJ2-7, with unresolved D. The CDR3 has 13 residues. CDR1 is MNHEY and CDR2 is SMNVEV in the germline V gene (reference sequence). The ends were cut back, 3 bases at V and 1 base at J, with 7 bases in the middle. The CDR3 reads CASSFRSSYEQYF. The CDR3 coding sequence is TGTGCCAGCAGTTTCCGGAGTTCCTACGAGCAGTACTTC.

CDR3 nucleotide sequence: TGTGCCAGCAGCTTTCTCAACACTGAAGCTTTCTTT. This encodes CASSFLNTEAFF. This rearrangement joins TRBV7-6 to TRBJ1-1; D uncertain. Germline loops: CDR1 SGHVS, CDR2 FNYEAQ. V was trimmed by 3 bases and J by 2 bases, leaving 4 bases between them. The CDR3 sequence is 12 residues long.

This chain connects TRBV11-2 to TRBJ2-7; perhaps D is TRBD1 or TRBD2 (5 bases each). Trimming took off 5 bases at V and 5 bases at J, with 10 bases between the two ends. CDR1 is SGHAT, CDR2 FQNNGV, per germline. The CDR3 length is 12 residues. CDR3 DNA: TGTGCCAGCAGCCCCGTGGGGGACGAGCAGTACTTC. Its translation: CASSPVGDEQYF.

This rearrangement joins TRBV9 to TRBJ2-7, with 9 positions matching TRBD1. Germline V gives CDR1 SGDLS, CDR2 YYNGEE. V lost 0 bases, J lost 3 bases, and 4 bases stayed unmatched. The CDR3 is 15 residues long. The CDR3 region is CASSVATGQGYEQYF. In nucleotides, the CDR3 is TGTGCCAGCAGCGTAGCTACGGGACAGGGCTACGAGCAGTACTTC.

The chain employs TRBV27 and TRBJ2-7; 9 bases map to TRBD2. V gave up 0 bases and J gave up 4 bases; unmatched junction bases: 4. This CDR3 spans 15 amino acids. From germline, CDR1 is MNHEY and CDR2 SMNVEV (reference sequence). CDR3 DNA sequence: TGTGCCAGCAGTTTATCGACGCTAGCGGGATACGAGCAGTACTTC. It codes for CASSLSTLAGYEQYF.

This chain connects TRBV6-5 to TRBJ2-1; no clear D. The V end lost 6 bases, the J end lost 8 bases, and 14 bases lay between the germline ends. This CDR3 comprises 13 residues. The V gene's germline CDR1 is MNHEY and CDR2 SVGAGI. The CDR3 sequence: CASRAPGGDEQFF. The CDR3 bases are TGTGCCAGCAGAGCCCCCGGCGGTGATGAGCAGTTCTTC.

J is TRBJ2-5 and V is TRBV28; TRBD2 aligns across 9 bases. The CDR3 is made up of 15 amino acids. Trimming cost V 5 bases and J 3 bases; bases outside gene matches: 7. The germline V gene encodes CDR1 MDHEN and CDR2 SYDVKM. The CDR3 DNA is TGTGCCAGCAGTGACCGACTAGCGGATAAAGAGACCCAGTACTTC. Its protein product is CASSDRLADKETQYF. Full variable domain (rest looked up from reference TRBV28 and TRBJ2-5): DVKVTQSSRYLVKRTGEKVFLECVQDMDHENMFWYRQDPGLGLRLIYFSYDVKMKEKGDIPEGYSVSREKKERFSLILESASTNQTSMYLCASSDRLADKETQYFGPGTRLLVL.

The chain joins TRBV29-1 to TRBJ2-3, with 8 positions matching TRBD1. CDR3 size: 16 residues. The V gene's germline CDR1 is SQVTM and CDR2 ANQGSEA. The V segment lost 3 bases and the J segment 1 base; nucleotides outside the gene matches: 9. The CDR3: CSVEGPGGWGTDTQYF. As DNA, the CDR3 is TGCAGCGTTGAGGGTCCAGGGGGCTGGGGCACAGATACGCAGTATTTT.